These 20 T cell receptor beta chains originate from one sample sequenced in a study of beta chain features in type 1 diabetes. Study-level results: Shorter TCRB CDR3s, moderately but significantly so, marked every one of the four CD4+ subsets in Type 1 diabetes patients.

For these TCRs, the target antigens are not known. Sequenced material consisted of expressed TCRB transcripts (all of the isolated RNA was reverse transcribed). Produced via immunoSEQ multiplex PCR; TCRdb's table is partial and in-frame only. The sample consists of around 140,000 clones, 9% of them appearing once. Sequenced sample: central memory CD4+ T cells from blood. The receptors originated from a man between 25 and 39 years old with type 1 diabetes.

This clone was detected a few times. V gene TRBV30 combines with J gene TRBJ2-5, with 8 bases identical to TRBD2. This CDR3 contains 15 residues. V lost 2 bases to trimming and J lost 2 bases; unmatched junction nucleotides: 7. In germline, CDR1 is GTSNPN, CDR2 SVGIG (reference sequence). Here the CDR3 DNA reads TGTGCCTGGAGTACAAAGCTAGCGGGTCAAGAGACCCAGTACTTC. Its protein product is CAWSTKLAGQETQYF.

This clone has only a few counts. The V gene is TRBV30, the J gene TRBJ2-5, with TRBD1 matching over 10 bases. There are 13 residues in the CDR3. V trimming: 2 bases; J trimming: 7 bases; junction bases outside the gene matches: 4. Germline V gene sequence: CDR1 GTSNPN, CDR2 SVGIG (reference sequence). The CDR3 DNA follows: TGTGCCTGGAGTACTGGACAGGGGGGGACCCAGTACTTC. Protein product: CAWSTGQGGTQYF.

This clone was recorded a few times. The chain joins TRBV7-8 to TRBJ2-2; 7 positions match TRBD1. The CDR3 runs 14 residues. Unmatched junction bases numbered 7, after V lost 5 bases and J lost 7 bases. The germline V gene encodes CDR1 SGHVS and CDR2 FQNEAQ. The CDR3 bases are TGTGCCAGCAGCCTACAGGGGCAGGACGGGGAGCTGTTTTTT. This gives the protein CASSLQGQDGELFF.

This rearrangement joins TRBV15 to TRBJ2-2; D uncertain. Germline V gene data show CDR1 as LNHNV and CDR2 as YYDKDF (reference sequence). The CDR3 has 14 residues. Trimming removed 0 bases at V and 6 bases at J, with 8 bases between. The DNA for the CDR3 is TGTGCCACCAGCAGAGAGGGCTCCCCCGGGGAGCTGTTTTTT. Its translation is CATSREGSPGELFF. Complete variable domain (other parts from reference TRBV15 and TRBJ2-2): DAMVIQNPRYQVTQFGKPVTLSCSQTLNHNVMYWYQQKSSQAPKLLFHYYDKDFNNEADTPDNFQSRRPNTSFCFLDIRSPGLGDTAMYLCATSREGSPGELFFGEGSRLTVL.

This clone was picked up a small number of times. The genes are TRBV28 and TRBJ2-7; 7 nucleotides agree with TRBD1. The CDR3 is made up of 13 amino acids. Germline CDR1 and CDR2: MDHEN and SYDVKM. V dropped 4 bases and J dropped 3; count of bases not matched to a gene: 3. In nucleotides, the CDR3 is TGTGCCAGCAGTTCCGGACAGGACTACGAGCAGTACTTC. It yields the protein CASSSGQDYEQYF.

V usage is TRBV6-5 and J usage is TRBJ2-7; D is possibly TRBD2 (5 bases). The V end was cut by 6 bases, the J end by 11 bases, with 23 bases between. The CDR3 is 14 amino acids. Germline values: CDR1 MNHEY, CDR2 SVGAGI. The DNA of the CDR3 is TGTGCCAGCAGCCCCCCTCTTGTTGGCCCCGGGGAGTACTTC. This encodes CASSPPLVGPGEYF.

The chain recombines TRBV4-3 with TRBJ1-6; D remains unclear. Trimming removed 0 bases from V and 6 bases from J, with 12 bases in between. Germline V lookup: CDR1 LGHNA, CDR2 YSLEER. The CDR3 length is 16 residues. The DNA for the CDR3 is TGCGCCAGCAGCCAAGAACCACAGTCGCCTAATTCACCCCTCCACTTT. As protein: CASSQEPQSPNSPLHF.

In this sample, this clone turned up a few times. Other DNA sequences in the sample encode the same CDR3. This sequence joins TRBV9 and TRBJ2-1, with 11 bases lining up with TRBD2. CDR1 and CDR2 (germline): SGDLS, YYNGEE. The ends lost 4 bases at V and 7 bases at J; junction bases unmatched: 7. This CDR3 comprises 15 residues. Written as DNA, the CDR3 is TGTGCCAGCAGCCCGCGACTAGCGGGAAGGAATGAGCAGTTCTTC. Its protein product is CASSPRLAGRNEQFF.

This clone occurred a few times. V is TRBV6-6 and J is TRBJ2-7, with D unresolved. CDR1 and CDR2 from the germline V gene are MNHNY and SVGAGI (reference sequence). The ends were cut back, 5 bases at V and 1 base at J, with 3 bases in the middle. The CDR3 contains 11 residues. CDR3 in amino acids: CASSPSYEQYF. DNA for the CDR3: TGTGCCAGCAGTCCGTCCTACGAGCAGTACTTC.

The V gene is TRBV5-6, the J gene TRBJ2-2; 9 bases are a match to TRBD1. J gave up 3 bases and V 3 bases, and 9 bases lay outside the gene matches. Germline CDR1 is SGHDT and CDR2 is YYEEEE. This CDR3 is 17 amino acids long. The CDR3 DNA follows: TGTGCCAGCAGCTGGGGACCGGGACAGGGCGACACCGGGGAGCTGTTTTTT. The encoded protein is CASSWGPGQGDTGELFF.

This chain connects TRBV10-3 to TRBJ2-3; 7 bases are a match to TRBD2. Per germline, CDR1 ENHRY and CDR2 SYGVKD. The junction had 9 bases not matched to a gene; V was cut back by 10 bases and J by 2 bases. This CDR3 has 14 amino acids. CDR3 region: CATSAGTITDTQYF. CDR3 coding DNA: TGTGCCACCTCAGCAGGGACTATCACAGATACGCAGTATTTT.

This clone was seen repeatedly, ten times or more. The genes are TRBV28 and TRBJ2-4, with 9 bases fitting TRBD1. Germline V CDR1 and CDR2: MDHEN, SYDVKM. The CDR3 is 16 residues long. V lost 1 base to trimming and J lost 7 bases; unmatched junction nucleotides: 8. CDR3 region: CASSLYRGRLGNIQYF. The CDR3 nucleotides read TGTGCCAGCAGTTTATACAGGGGGCGCCTAGGGAACATTCAGTACTTC.

Only a few counts were recorded for this clone. The V call is TRBV19, the J call TRBJ2-6; no clear D. V dropped 2 bases and J dropped 0 bases, with 11 bases sitting between them. This CDR3 spans 17 amino acids. Germline V gene sequence: CDR1 LNHDA, CDR2 SQIVND (reference sequence). CDR3 bases: TGTGCCAGTAGTATAAAGGCAGGTCCCTCTGGGGCCAACGTCCTGACTTTC. Encoded protein: CASSIKAGPSGANVLTF. The full variable domain, in which reference TRBV19 and TRBJ2-6 provide the parts outside the CDR3, is DGGITQSPKYLFRKEGQNVTLSCEQNLNHDAMYWYRQDPGQGLRLIYYSQIVNDFQKGDIAEGYSVSREKKESFPLTVTSAQKNPTAFYLCASSIKAGPSGANVLTFGAGSRLTVL.

The chain couples TRBV7-9 to TRBJ1-1, with a weak D call TRBD1 (5 bases). Germline V gene sequence: CDR1 SEHNR, CDR2 FQNEAQ (reference sequence). The CDR3 spans 15 residues. V was clipped by 3 bases and J by 1 base, with 12 bases between them. The CDR3: CASSFGGAGNTEAFF. CDR3 nucleotides: TGTGCCAGCAGCTTTGGAGGGGCCGGGAACACTGAAGCTTTCTTT.

This chain connects TRBV11-2 to TRBJ2-7; a weak D match, TRBD1 (5 bases). Per germline, CDR1 SGHAT and CDR2 FQNNGV. V was cut by 1 base and J by 7 bases, with 14 bases left in between. The CDR3 runs to 14 residues. The CDR3 bases are TGTGCCAGCAGCTTAGTCAGGGAAGGGCGAGAGCAGTACTTC. This translates into CASSLVREGREQYF.

The chain is built from TRBV2 and TRBJ2-7; possibly TRBD1 for D (6 bases). The germline gives CDR1 SNHLY, CDR2 FYNNEI. V shed 9 bases and J shed 2 bases, with 14 bases lying between them. This CDR3 comprises 13 residues. The CDR3 here is CASHRDTAYEQYF. For the CDR3, the DNA is TGTGCCAGTCACCGGGACACGGCCTACGAGCAGTACTTC.

A few counts support this clone. The genes are TRBV5-4 and TRBJ2-3; maybe TRBD1 (6 bases). The CDR3 sequence is 14 residues long. The germline V gene encodes CDR1 SGHNT and CDR2 YYREEE (reference sequence). V lost 2 bases and J lost 1, with 8 bases in between. The chain's CDR3 is CASSFKGGTDTQYF. CDR3 DNA sequence: TGTGCCAGCAGCTTTAAGGGGGGCACAGATACGCAGTATTTT.

The chain combines TRBV6-6 with TRBJ1-6; 8 nucleotides align to TRBD1. Germline assignment: CDR1 MNHNY and CDR2 SVGAGI (reference sequence). The CDR3 is 15 amino acids. J lost 5 bases, V lost 4 bases, and 4 bases had no gene match. The CDR3 sequence: CASSSTGANNSPLHF. DNA for the CDR3: TGTGCCAGCAGTTCGACAGGGGCGAATAATTCACCCCTCCACTTT.

This clone was recorded a few times. The chain has TRBV6-5 and TRBJ2-3; TRBD2 might be the D (5 bases). CDR1 MNHEY and CDR2 SVGAGI come from the germline V gene. Trimming pared 7 bases from V and 4 bases from J, leaving 15 bases between. This CDR3 comprises 14 residues. The CDR3 DNA follows: TGTGCCAGCACCGCGGACTTGTGGGCAGATACGCAGTATTTT. This sequence encodes CASTADLWADTQYF.

This clone came up many times. The V and J genes are TRBV4-2 and TRBJ1-1, with TRBD1 identical over 11 bases. With V trimmed by 3 bases and J by 3 bases, 3 bases remained unmatched. CDR1 is LGHNA, CDR2 YNFKEQ, per germline. This CDR3 comprises 15 residues. The CDR3 spells CASSHMGQGDTEAFF. For the CDR3, the DNA is TGTGCCAGCAGCCATATGGGACAGGGGGACACTGAAGCTTTCTTT.